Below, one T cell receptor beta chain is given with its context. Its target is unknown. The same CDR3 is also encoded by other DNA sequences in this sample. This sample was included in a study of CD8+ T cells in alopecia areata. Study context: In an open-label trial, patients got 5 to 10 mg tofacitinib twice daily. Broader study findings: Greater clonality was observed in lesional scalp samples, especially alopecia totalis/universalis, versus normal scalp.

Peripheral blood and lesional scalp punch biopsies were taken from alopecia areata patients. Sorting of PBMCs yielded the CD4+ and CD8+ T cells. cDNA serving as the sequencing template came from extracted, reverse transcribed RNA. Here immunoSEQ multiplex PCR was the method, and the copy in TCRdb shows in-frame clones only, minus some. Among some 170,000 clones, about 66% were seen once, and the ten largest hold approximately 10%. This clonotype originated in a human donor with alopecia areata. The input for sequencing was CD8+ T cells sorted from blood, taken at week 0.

The CDR3 here is CASSIGYNEQFF. CDR3 DNA: TGTGCCAGTAGTATAGGTTACAATGAGCAGTTCTTC. This chain connects TRBV19 to TRBJ2-1; D not certain. Trimming stripped 1 base from V and 4 bases from J, with 2 bases between. The CDR3 has 12 residues. Germline CDR1 and CDR2: LNHDA and SQIVND (reference sequence).